Sequencing of this T cell receptor (beta chain) was carried out in a study of blood T cell repertoires in COVID-19. Overall study: Specimens from acute and convalescent COVID-19 originated in the United States, Italy and Spain. Nucleic acid was either cDNA or gDNA, and it came from T cells, B-cell-depleted T cells, or PBMCs.

Per the original methods: Cell counts per sample came from amplifying reference gene primers. TCRdb's copy holds only in-frame clones and misses some; the assay was immunoSEQ multiplex PCR. Clone size and V and J calls were adopted from that table, with D and trimming inferred from the DNA. The data show around 70,000 clones, roughly 80% seen once. Per germline, CDR1 LNHDA and CDR2 SQIVND (reference sequence). The CDR3 has 14 residues. Trimming stripped 3 bases from V and 7 bases from J, with 15 bases between. The J gene is TRBJ1-2, the V gene TRBV19; D possibly corresponds to TRBD1 (6 bases). This TCR came from a man between 65 and 85 years old who had recovered from COVID-19. The sample consisted of peripheral blood. The CDR3 is CASSIQGTSGGYTF. In DNA form, the CDR3 reads TGTGCCAGTAGTATCCAGGGGACATCGGGTGGCTACACCTTC.